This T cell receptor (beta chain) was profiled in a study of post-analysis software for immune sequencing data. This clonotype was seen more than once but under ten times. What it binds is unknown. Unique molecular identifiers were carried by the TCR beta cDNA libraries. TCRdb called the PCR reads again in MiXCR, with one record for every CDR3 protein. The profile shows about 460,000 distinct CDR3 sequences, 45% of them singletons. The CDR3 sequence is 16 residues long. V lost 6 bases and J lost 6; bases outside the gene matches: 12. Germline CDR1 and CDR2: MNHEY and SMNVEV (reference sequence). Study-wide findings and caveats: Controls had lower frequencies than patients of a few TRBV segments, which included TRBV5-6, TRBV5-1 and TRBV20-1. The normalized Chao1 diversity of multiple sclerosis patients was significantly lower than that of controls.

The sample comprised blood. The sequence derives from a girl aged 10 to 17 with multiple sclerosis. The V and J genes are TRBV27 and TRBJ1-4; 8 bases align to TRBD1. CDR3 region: CASRRTPDRAHEKLFF. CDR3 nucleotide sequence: TGTGCCAGCAGGCGAACCCCGGACAGGGCCCATGAAAAACTGTTTTTT. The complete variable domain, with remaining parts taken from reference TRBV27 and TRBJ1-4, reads EAQVTQNPRYLITVTGKKLTVTCSQNMNHEYMSWYRQDPGLGLRQIYYSMNVEVTDKGDVPEGYKVSRKEKRNFPLILESPSPNQTSLYFCASRRTPDRAHEKLFFGSGTQLSVL.